The present TCR beta chain was sequenced within a study of blood T cell repertoires in COVID-19. For the study at large: Both acute and convalescent COVID-19 samples were obtained from the United States, Italy and Spain. Sources were T cells, B-cell-depleted T cells, or PBMCs; the material itself was cDNA or gDNA.

Sequenced by immunoSEQ multiplex PCR; TCRdb stores in-frame clones only, minus some. The sample records 70,000 or so clones, approximately 90% being singletons. Trimming took 0 bases from V and 3 from J, leaving 14 bases between them. The CDR3 runs to 15 residues. From germline, CDR1 is GTSNPN and CDR2 SVGIG (reference sequence). Sequenced: peripheral blood. The chain has TRBV30 and TRBJ1-1; no definite D call. The receptor was isolated from a man aged 25 to 45 with acute or convalescent COVID-19. Written as DNA, the CDR3 is TGTGCCTGGAGTGTACTTATCCGGGAGGACACTGAAGCTTTCTTT. Its protein is CAWSVLIREDTEAFF.